The rows below give T cell receptor beta chains drawn from one sample of a study of T cell changes during pregnancy in multiple sclerosis. The method was immunoSEQ multiplex PCR; TCRdb's version includes in-frame clones alone and lacks a portion of them. This table has fewer than 150,000 clones, about 96% appearing once. Sequences were derived from peripheral blood, sampled after pregnancy. The receptors derive from a female donor with multiple sclerosis, enrolled in a pregnancy study. Both conserved end residues are part of each CDR3. Fields, in order: V gene, J gene, CDR3 protein.

TRBV7-3,TRBJ2-7,CASSSPGVDYEQYF
TRBV28,TRBJ1-2,CAIGGGWDYGYTF
TRBV2,TRBJ1-5,CASLAGTNQPQHF
TRBV20-1,TRBJ2-1,CSATQAEEQFF
TRBV19,TRBJ2-1,CASSISGQGFYNEQFF
TRBV7-2,TRBJ2-7,CASSYQGGAGVYEQYF
TRBV6-5,TRBJ2-1,CASSYRGLGIRDEQFF
TRBV27,TRBJ2-1,CGTKTGAVYNEQFF
TRBV29-1,TRBJ2-1,CSVVLASRYNEQFF
TRBV10-3,TRBJ2-7,CAISESLAGGSYEQYF
TRBV5-1,TRBJ2-3,CASSPTGLSPTDTQYF
TRBV27,TRBJ2-7,CASSTGQGNEQYF
TRBV5-5,TRBJ2-2,CASSFGRTNTGELFF
TRBV27,TRBJ2-1,CASSLSGALYEQFF
TRBV6-5,TRBJ1-1,CASSYQRGLFTEAFF
TRBV6-5,TRBJ2-7,CASSHSGFSSYEQYF
TRBV28,TRBJ2-1,CASSFGTRPNEQFF
TRBV7-2,TRBJ1-1,CASTIKTEYGTEAFF
TRBV27,TRBJ2-1,CASSRPGDEQFF
TRBV11-3,TRBJ1-5,CASTARTGYQPQHF
TRBV27,TRBJ2-7,CASSPLGQGLEQYF
TRBV14,TRBJ1-4,CASSQGEVLFF
TRBV28,TRBJ2-7,CASTRRGAFGGSANEQYF
TRBV5-1,TRBJ1-4,CASSLGDSAKGEKLFF
TRBV9,TRBJ1-1,CASSVGPGGRTEAFF
TRBV9,TRBJ2-5,CASSVEGAGTGVWETQYF
TRBV9,TRBJ2-1,CASSESGGRNEQFF
TRBV11-2,TRBJ2-5,CASSLAQMRTRQETQYF
TRBV7-6,TRBJ2-3,CASSSPTSGDPDTQYF
TRBV19,TRBJ1-1,CASSIDQQNTEAFF
TRBV28,TRBJ1-5,CASSSQGGVVGQPQHF
TRBV28,TRBJ1-1,CASSFPLGQGANEAFF
TRBV30,TRBJ2-5,CAWSREPGETQYF
TRBV11-2,TRBJ2-3,CASSPRAGLGTDTQYF
TRBV28,TRBJ2-7,CASSLGTSGLYEQYF
TRBV10-3,TRBJ1-3,CAISELRAGDTIYF
TRBV6-1,TRBJ1-4,CASSEAVGVLNEKLFF
TRBV19,TRBJ2-5,CASSMGGRIETQYF
TRBV9,TRBJ1-2,CASSLTSAWGYTF
TRBV5-4,TRBJ1-2,CASSLAGGAYGYTF
TRBV7-6,TRBJ2-3,CASSLLAGGGQDTQYF
TRBV25-1,TRBJ2-7,CASSTTGRYEQYF
TRBV9,TRBJ2-1,CASSSQGTSGMLYNEQFF
TRBV9,TRBJ2-1,CASSLGASGDNEQFF
TRBV15,TRBJ2-7,CATSRDIGLAGSNEQYF
TRBV7-9,TRBJ1-3,CAGSSSGHISGNTIYF
TRBV6-5,TRBJ1-1,CASTYAGKGTEAFF
TRBV28,TRBJ2-1,CASSITGLARYNEQFF
TRBV28,TRBJ2-7,CASSHPGGNPYEQYF
TRBV28,TRBJ2-1,CASSHKPGGLNEQFF
TRBV19,TRBJ2-3,CASSLDRGTDTQYF
TRBV6-1,TRBJ1-5,CASSDLPGPSNQPQHF
TRBV28,TRBJ2-4,CASSLDRVDIQYF
TRBV5-1,TRBJ2-5,CASSFGTGSHETQYF
TRBV29-1,TRBJ2-7,CSVVSRGTSYEQYF